This entry lists 17 T cell receptor beta chains sequenced from one sample in a study of PD-1 blockade in mismatch repair-deficient tumors. This table comes from immunoSEQ multiplex PCR, and its TCRdb copy is limited to in-frame clones, with some not included. The sample holds around 30,000 clones, around 80% seen once. The specimen was PBMCs, collected approximately 6 weeks after starting pembrolizumab. The receptor set was obtained from an adult with mismatch repair-deficient cancer.

The chain combines TRBV7-2 with TRBJ1-2; D ambiguous. Germline V gives CDR1 SGHTA, CDR2 FQGNSA. This CDR3 contains 16 residues. V was clipped by 2 bases and J by 0 bases, with 13 bases between them. The CDR3, as DNA: TGTGCCAGCAGCTTAAGCCCCGCCACAGCTAACTATGGCTACACCTTC. Translating gives CASSLSPATANYGYTF.

The V call is TRBV7-7, the J call TRBJ2-5, with a weak D call TRBD2 (6 bases). V lost 1 base and J 4 bases, leaving 13 bases between the germline ends. Germline loops: CDR1 SSHAT, CDR2 FNYEAQ (reference sequence). This CDR3 spans 15 amino acids. The CDR3 DNA is TGTGCCAGCAGCTTAGGGCTAGCGATGGCAGAGACCCAGTACTTC. This encodes CASSLGLAMAETQYF.

This clone was recorded a few times. The genes are TRBV4-1 and TRBJ2-6, with no clear D. Looked up from germline, CDR1 is MGHRA and CDR2 is YSYEKL. V dropped 0 bases and J dropped 0 bases, with 6 bases sitting between them. The CDR3 has 16 residues. This CDR3 reads CASSQDISSGANVLTF. CDR3 sequence (DNA): TGCGCCAGCAGCCAAGATATTAGCTCTGGGGCCAACGTCCTGACTTTC.

The chain carries TRBV6-1 and TRBJ1-2; D ambiguous. This CDR3 contains 13 residues. Germline V gives CDR1 MNHNS, CDR2 SASEGT. The V end was cut by 4 bases, the J end by 0 bases, with 6 bases between. CDR3 sequence: CASSVSSNYGYTF. CDR3 nucleotide sequence: TGTGCCAGCAGTGTGAGCTCTAACTATGGCTACACCTTC.

The CDR3 region is CASSARGSSGANVLTF. The CDR3 nucleotides read TGTGCCAGCAGCGCCAGGGGGAGCTCTGGGGCCAACGTCCTGACTTTC. The chain couples TRBV9 to TRBJ2-6, with 7 nucleotides matching TRBD1. This CDR3 contains 16 residues. Germline loops: CDR1 SGDLS, CDR2 YYNGEE. V shed 3 bases and J 0 bases; nucleotides not matched to a gene: 3.

The V and J genes are TRBV7-3 and TRBJ2-5; possibly TRBD1 for D (7 bases). Trimming took off 3 bases at V and 5 bases at J, with 13 bases between the two ends. The germline V gene has CDR1 SGHTA and CDR2 FQGTGA. The CDR3 extends over 14 amino acids. The CDR3 region is CASSFQGGGETQYF. As DNA, the CDR3 is TGTGCCAGCAGCTTTCAGGGGGGAGGTGAGACCCAGTACTTC.

The chain is built from TRBV19 and TRBJ1-1; D gene uncertain. Germline CDR1 LNHDA, CDR2 SQIVND (reference sequence). There are 16 residues in the CDR3. The germline V and J ends were trimmed by 1 base and 0 bases, with 12 bases remaining between them. DNA of the CDR3: TGTGCCAGTAGTATAGCGGGAGGGCTCATGAACACTGAAGCTTTCTTT. It yields the protein CASSIAGGLMNTEAFF.

This clone has just one count. The chain employs TRBV28 and TRBJ1-2, with a weak D call TRBD1 (5 bases). Germline V gene lookup returns CDR1 MDHEN and CDR2 SYDVKM. The CDR3 runs to 17 residues. V dropped 4 bases and J dropped 1 base, with 19 bases sitting between them. CDR3 coding DNA: TGTGCCAGCAGTTACTCAATTGGACACTCGATTAACTATGGCTACACCTTC. Amino acids: CASSYSIGHSINYGYTF.

This clone was seen once. The chain is built from TRBV18 and TRBJ2-7; 13 nucleotides agree with TRBD2. After removal of 4 bases from V and 6 bases from J, the junction contained 6 bases not matched to a gene. The germline gives CDR1 KGHSH, CDR2 LQKENI. The CDR3 extends over 15 amino acids. CDR3 sequence: CASSRGLAGEVEQYF. The CDR3 DNA reads as TGTGCCAGCTCACGAGGACTAGCGGGAGAGGTCGAGCAGTACTTC.

V gene TRBV20-1 combines with J gene TRBJ2-1; 11 bases match TRBD2. Trimming removed 4 bases from V and 15 bases from J; junction bases left unmatched: 5. Per the germline V gene, CDR1 is DFQATT and CDR2 is SNEGSKA (reference sequence). The CDR3 covers 11 residues. Here the CDR3 reads CSAMTSGTGFF. CDR3 coding DNA: TGCAGTGCTATGACTAGCGGGACCGGGTTCTTC.

This clone was seen a few times. V and J are TRBV5-1 and TRBJ1-1; D perhaps matches TRBD1 (6 bases). Germline-derived CDR1 and CDR2 are SGHRS and YFSETQ. The CDR3 is made up of 15 amino acids. V shed 4 bases and J shed 4 bases, with 17 bases lying between them. The CDR3 DNA sequence: TGCGCCAGCAGCGTAATAACAGGGTTTAGCACTGAAGCTTTCTTT. It encodes CASSVITGFSTEAFF. Complete variable domain (other parts from reference TRBV5-1 and TRBJ1-1): KAGVTQTPRYLIKTRGQQVTLSCSPISGHRSVSWYQQTPGQGLQFLFEYFSETQRNKGNFPGRFSGRQFSNSRSEMNVSTLELGDSALYLCASSVITGFSTEAFFGQGTRLTVV.

The gene calls are TRBV28 and TRBJ1-4; no clear D. The CDR3 loop spans 11 amino acids. V dropped 6 bases and J dropped 8 bases, with 7 bases sitting between them. Germline CDR1 is MDHEN and CDR2 is SYDVKM. CDR3 protein: CASSLLEKLFF. In nucleotides, the CDR3 is TGTGCCAGCAGCCTTTTAGAAAAACTGTTTTTT.

The chain couples TRBV28 to TRBJ1-6; the D gene is possibly TRBD1 (5 bases). CDR3 length: 14 amino acids. The ends were cut back, 3 bases at V and 7 bases at J, with 10 bases in the middle. The germline V gene has CDR1 MDHEN and CDR2 SYDVKM. In nucleotides, the CDR3 is TGTGCCAGCAGTTTCCGGGGGATGAATTCACCCCTCCACTTT. This codes for CASSFRGMNSPLHF.

Concerning this clone itself: Other DNA sequences of this sample code for an identical CDR3. As DNA, the CDR3 is TGTGCCAGCAGCTTAGTCGGGACTAGCGGGTACAATGAGCAGTTCTTC. Translation: CASSLVGTSGYNEQFF. V is TRBV7-2 and J is TRBJ2-1; 12 bases are shared with TRBD2. This CDR3 contains 16 residues. J was trimmed by 4 bases and V by 1 base; bases with no gene match: 2. The germline V gene has CDR1 SGHTA and CDR2 FQGNSA.

This clone occurred a few times. This chain joins TRBV5-1 and TRBJ2-7, with no clear D. Trimming removed 2 bases from V and 2 bases from J, with 17 bases in between. This CDR3 region has 16 residues. Germline V gene data show CDR1 as SGHRS and CDR2 as YFSETQ. The CDR3 reads CASSFGVVPSAYEQYF. The CDR3 DNA reads as TGCGCCAGCAGCTTCGGAGTCGTCCCTTCAGCCTACGAGCAGTACTTC.

This clone was recorded only once. The V and J genes are TRBV28 and TRBJ1-2, with D perhaps TRBD1 (5 bases). V was pared by 3 bases and J by 7 bases, with 18 bases between. Per germline, CDR1 MDHEN and CDR2 SYDVKM. The CDR3 loop spans 15 amino acids. Here the CDR3 DNA reads TGTGCCAGCAGTTTCTGGACATTCCAAAAGAGTGGCTACACCTTC. Residues: CASSFWTFQKSGYTF.

In nucleotides, the CDR3 is TGTGCCAGCAGCTTAAGGGCTAGCGGGAGACCCACAGATACGCAGTATTTT. This sequence encodes CASSLRASGRPTDTQYF. The chain is built from TRBV7-8 and TRBJ2-3, with 10 bases aligning to TRBD2. Germline V gene sequence: CDR1 SGHVS, CDR2 FQNEAQ. Trimming removed 2 bases from V and 2 bases from J; junction bases left unmatched: 7. The CDR3 runs to 17 residues.